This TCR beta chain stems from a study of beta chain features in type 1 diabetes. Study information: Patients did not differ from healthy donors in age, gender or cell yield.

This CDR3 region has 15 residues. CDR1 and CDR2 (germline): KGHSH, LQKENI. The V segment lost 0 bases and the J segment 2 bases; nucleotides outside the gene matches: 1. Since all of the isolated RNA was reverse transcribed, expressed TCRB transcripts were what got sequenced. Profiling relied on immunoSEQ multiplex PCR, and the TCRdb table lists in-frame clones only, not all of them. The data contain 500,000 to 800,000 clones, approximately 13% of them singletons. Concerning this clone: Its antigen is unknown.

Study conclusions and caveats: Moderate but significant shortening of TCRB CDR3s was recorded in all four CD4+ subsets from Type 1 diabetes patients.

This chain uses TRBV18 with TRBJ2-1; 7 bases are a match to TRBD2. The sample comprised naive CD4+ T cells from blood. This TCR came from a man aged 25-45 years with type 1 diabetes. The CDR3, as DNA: TGTGCCAGCTCACCACCGAGCGGGGCCTACAATGAGCAGTTCTTC. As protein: CASSPPSGAYNEQFF.